This T cell receptor (beta chain) stems from a study of T cells in Graves' hyperthyroidism and ophthalmopathy. Overall study findings and caveats: In blood, most of the thyroid clonotypes expanded above 0.001 were also present. From stable hyperthyroidism, ophthalmopathy was separated by a 13 V-J model.

10 ml fresh peripheral blood yielded the PBMCs. Amplification of TCR beta CDR3 regions used RNA as the template. The primer set for the first-round RT-PCR of the TCR CDR3 was HTBI. TCRdb recomputed calls from the multiplex PCR reads with MiXCR, one row per CDR3 protein. The sample includes fewer than 900,000 distinct CDR3 sequences, around 20% of them seen just once. At least ten counts were recorded for this clonotype. No antigen is known for it. Per germline, CDR1 SGHAT and CDR2 FQNNGV. CDR3 length: 13 amino acids. The V and J ends lost 5 bases and 4 bases respectively, with 11 bases between them. Sample: blood. The clonotype was recovered from a woman between 45 and 65 years old with Graves' hyperthyroidism that later progressed to Graves' ophthalmopathy. The chain combines TRBV11-2 with TRBJ1-2; tentatively, D is TRBD1 (5 bases). This chain's CDR3 is CASSAPQGYGYTF. Here the CDR3 DNA reads TGTGCCAGCAGCGCCCCCCAGGGCTATGGCTACACCTTC.